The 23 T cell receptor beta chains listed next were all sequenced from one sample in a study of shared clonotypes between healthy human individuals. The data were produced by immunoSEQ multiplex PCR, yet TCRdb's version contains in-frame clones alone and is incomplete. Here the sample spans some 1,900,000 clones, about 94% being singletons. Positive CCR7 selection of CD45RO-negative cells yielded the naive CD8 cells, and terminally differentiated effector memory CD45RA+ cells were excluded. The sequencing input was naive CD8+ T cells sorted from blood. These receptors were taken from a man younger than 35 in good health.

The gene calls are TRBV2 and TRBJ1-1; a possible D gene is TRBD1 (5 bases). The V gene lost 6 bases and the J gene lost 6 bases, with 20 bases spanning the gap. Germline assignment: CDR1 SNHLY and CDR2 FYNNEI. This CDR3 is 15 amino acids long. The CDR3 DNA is TGTGCCAGCAGCTACCTGGGACCTATCGACCCTGAAGCTTTCTTT. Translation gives CASSYLGPIDPEAFF.

For the CDR3, the DNA is TGTGCCAGCAGTCCTATTAGGGACACTGAAGCTTTCTTT. Translation gives CASSPIRDTEAFF. The chain carries TRBV6-5 and TRBJ1-1, with D hard to call. The CDR3 extends over 13 amino acids. Germline V gives CDR1 MNHEY, CDR2 SVGAGI. V was pared by 5 bases and J by 3 bases, with 10 bases between.

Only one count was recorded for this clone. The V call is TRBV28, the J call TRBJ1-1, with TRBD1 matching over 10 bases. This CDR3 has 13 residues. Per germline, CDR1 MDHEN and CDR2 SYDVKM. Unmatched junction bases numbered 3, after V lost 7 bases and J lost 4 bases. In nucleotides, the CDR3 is TGTGCCAGCATGGGGACAGGGGTCACTGAAGCTTTCTTT. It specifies CASMGTGVTEAFF.

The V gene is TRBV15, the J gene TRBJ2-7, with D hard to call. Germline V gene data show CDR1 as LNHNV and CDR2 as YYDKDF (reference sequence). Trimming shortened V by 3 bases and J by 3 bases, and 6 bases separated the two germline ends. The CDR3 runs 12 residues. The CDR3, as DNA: TGTGCCACCAGCAGCGATTACTACGAGCAGTACTTC. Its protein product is CATSSDYYEQYF.

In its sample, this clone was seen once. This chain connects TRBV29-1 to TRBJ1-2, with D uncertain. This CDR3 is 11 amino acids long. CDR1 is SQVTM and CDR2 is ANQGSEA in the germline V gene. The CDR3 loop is CTTSTNYGYTF. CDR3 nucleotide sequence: TGCACCACCTCAACGAACTATGGCTACACCTTC.

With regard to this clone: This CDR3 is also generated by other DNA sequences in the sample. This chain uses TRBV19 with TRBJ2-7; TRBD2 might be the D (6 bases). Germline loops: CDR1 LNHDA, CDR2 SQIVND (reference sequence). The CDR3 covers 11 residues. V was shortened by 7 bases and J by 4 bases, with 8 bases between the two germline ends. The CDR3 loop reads CASTGGYEQYF. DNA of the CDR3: TGTGCCAGTACCGGGGGTTACGAGCAGTACTTC.

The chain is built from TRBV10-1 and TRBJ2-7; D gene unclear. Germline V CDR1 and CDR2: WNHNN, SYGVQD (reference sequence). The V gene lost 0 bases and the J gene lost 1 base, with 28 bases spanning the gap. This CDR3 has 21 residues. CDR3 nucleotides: TGCGCCAGCAGTGAGTCGAAATTTGAAGGGCTTCCTTATGAATTGTCCTACGAGCAGTACTTC. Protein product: CASSESKFEGLPYELSYEQYF.

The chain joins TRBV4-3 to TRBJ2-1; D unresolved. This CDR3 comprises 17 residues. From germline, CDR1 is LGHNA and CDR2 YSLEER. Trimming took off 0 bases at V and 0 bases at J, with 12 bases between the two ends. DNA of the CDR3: TGCGCCAGCAGCCAAGATCTGCTAGTTAGCTCCTACAATGAGCAGTTCTTC. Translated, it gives CASSQDLLVSSYNEQFF.

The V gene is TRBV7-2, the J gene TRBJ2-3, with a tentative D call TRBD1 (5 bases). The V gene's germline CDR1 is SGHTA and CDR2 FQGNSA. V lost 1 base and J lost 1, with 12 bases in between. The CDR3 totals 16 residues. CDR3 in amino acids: CASSLDQGGGTDTQYF. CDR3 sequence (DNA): TGTGCCAGCAGCTTAGATCAGGGCGGCGGCACAGATACGCAGTATTTT.

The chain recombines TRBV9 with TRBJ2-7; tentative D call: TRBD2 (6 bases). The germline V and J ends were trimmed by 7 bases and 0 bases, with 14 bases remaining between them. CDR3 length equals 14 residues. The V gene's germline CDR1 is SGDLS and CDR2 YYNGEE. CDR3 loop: CASGRGGVSYEQYF. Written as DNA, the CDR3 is TGTGCCAGCGGTCGGGGCGGGGTCTCCTACGAGCAGTACTTC.

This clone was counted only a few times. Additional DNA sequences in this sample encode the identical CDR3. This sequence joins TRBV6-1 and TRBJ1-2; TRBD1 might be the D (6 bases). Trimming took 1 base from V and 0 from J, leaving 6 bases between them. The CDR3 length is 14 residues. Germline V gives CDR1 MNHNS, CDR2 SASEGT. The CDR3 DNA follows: TGTGCCAGCAGTGAAGGGACAGCTAACTATGGCTACACCTTC. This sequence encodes CASSEGTANYGYTF.

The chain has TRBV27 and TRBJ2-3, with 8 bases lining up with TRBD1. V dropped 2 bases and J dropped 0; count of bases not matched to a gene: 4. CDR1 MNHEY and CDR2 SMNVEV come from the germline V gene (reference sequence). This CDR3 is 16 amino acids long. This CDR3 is CASSLDRTGSTDTQYF. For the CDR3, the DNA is TGTGCCAGCAGTTTAGATCGGACAGGGAGCACAGATACGCAGTATTTT.

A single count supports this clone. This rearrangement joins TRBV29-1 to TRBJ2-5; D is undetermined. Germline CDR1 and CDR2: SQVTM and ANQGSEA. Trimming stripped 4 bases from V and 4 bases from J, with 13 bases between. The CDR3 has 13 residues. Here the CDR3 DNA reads TGCAGCGTTGTTCACACGATGGGAGAGACCCAGTACTTC. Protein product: CSVVHTMGETQYF.

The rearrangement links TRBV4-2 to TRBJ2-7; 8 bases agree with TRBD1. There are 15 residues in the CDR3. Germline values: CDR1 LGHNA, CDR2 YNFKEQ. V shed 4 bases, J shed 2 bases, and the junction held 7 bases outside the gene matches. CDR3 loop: CASSPGTGGPYEQYF. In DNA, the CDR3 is TGTGCCAGCAGCCCAGGAACAGGGGGTCCCTACGAGCAGTACTTC.

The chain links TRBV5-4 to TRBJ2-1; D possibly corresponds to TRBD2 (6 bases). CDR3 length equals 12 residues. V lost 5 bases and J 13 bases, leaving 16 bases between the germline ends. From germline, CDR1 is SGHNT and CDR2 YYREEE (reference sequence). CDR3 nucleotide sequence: TGTGCCAGCAGTACTGGGGGGTATTATCAGTTCTTC. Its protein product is CASSTGGYYQFF.

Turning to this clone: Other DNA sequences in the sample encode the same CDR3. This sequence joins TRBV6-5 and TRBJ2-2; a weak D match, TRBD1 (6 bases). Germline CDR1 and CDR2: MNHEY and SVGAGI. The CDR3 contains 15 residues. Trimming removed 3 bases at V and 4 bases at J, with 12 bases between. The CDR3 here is CASSYSQGSTGELFF. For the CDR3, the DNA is TGTGCCAGCAGTTATTCACAGGGCTCCACCGGGGAGCTGTTTTTT.

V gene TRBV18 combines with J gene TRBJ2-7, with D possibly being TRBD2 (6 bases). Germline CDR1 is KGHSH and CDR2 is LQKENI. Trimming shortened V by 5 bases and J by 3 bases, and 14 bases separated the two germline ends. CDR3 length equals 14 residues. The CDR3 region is CASSATGVSYEQYF. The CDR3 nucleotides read TGTGCCAGCTCAGCGACGGGGGTCAGCTACGAGCAGTACTTC.

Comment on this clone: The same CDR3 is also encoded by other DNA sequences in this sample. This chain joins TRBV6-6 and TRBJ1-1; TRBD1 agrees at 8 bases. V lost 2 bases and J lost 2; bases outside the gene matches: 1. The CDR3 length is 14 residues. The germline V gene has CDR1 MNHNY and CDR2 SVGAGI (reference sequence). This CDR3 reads CASSYTGGNTEAFF. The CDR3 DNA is TGTGCCAGCAGTTACACAGGGGGAAACACTGAAGCTTTCTTT.

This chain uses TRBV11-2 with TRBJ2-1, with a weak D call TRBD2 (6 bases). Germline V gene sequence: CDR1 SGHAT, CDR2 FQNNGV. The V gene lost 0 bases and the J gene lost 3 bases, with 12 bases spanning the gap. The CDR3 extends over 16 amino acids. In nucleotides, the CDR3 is TGTGCCAGCAGCTTAGAACCGGGGGACCTCTACAATGAGCAGTTCTTC. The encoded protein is CASSLEPGDLYNEQFF. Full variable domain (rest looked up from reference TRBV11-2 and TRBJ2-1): EAGVAQSPRYKIIEKRQSVAFWCNPISGHATLYWYQQILGQGPKLLIQFQNNGVVDDSQLPKDRFSAERLKGVDSTLKIQPAKLEDSAVYLCASSLEPGDLYNEQFFGPGTRLTVL.

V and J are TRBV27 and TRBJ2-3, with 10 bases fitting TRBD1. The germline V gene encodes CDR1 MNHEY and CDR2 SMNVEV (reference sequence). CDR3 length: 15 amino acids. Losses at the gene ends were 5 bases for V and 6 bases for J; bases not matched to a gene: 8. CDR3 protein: CASSPRTGGADTQYF. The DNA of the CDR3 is TGTGCCAGCAGTCCTCGGACAGGGGGGGCCGATACGCAGTATTTT.

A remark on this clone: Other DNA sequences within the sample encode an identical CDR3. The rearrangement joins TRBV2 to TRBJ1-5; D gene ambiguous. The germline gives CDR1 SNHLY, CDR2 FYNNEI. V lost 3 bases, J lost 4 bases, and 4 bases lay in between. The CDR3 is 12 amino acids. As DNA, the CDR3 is TGTGCCAGCAGTGATGGTAATCAGCCCCAGCATTTT. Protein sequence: CASSDGNQPQHF.

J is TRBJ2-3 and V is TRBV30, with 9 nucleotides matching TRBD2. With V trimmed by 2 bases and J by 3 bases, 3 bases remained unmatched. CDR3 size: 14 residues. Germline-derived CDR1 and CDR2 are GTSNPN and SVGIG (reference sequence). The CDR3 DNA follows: TGTGCCTGGAGTCCGACTAGCGGTACAGATACGCAGTATTTT. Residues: CAWSPTSGTDTQYF.

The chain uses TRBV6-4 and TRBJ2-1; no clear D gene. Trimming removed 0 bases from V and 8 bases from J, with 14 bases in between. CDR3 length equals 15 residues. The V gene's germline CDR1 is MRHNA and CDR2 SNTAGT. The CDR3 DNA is TGTGCCAGCAGTGACTCTGTAGGAGTCATGGATGAGCAGTTCTTC. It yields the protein CASSDSVGVMDEQFF.